The 28 T cell receptor beta chains below all came from one sample that was sequenced in a study of human thymus T cells. The thymus was resected at corrective cardiac surgery. Generated by immunoSEQ multiplex PCR, the TCRdb table keeps only in-frame clones and is missing some. The repertoire has 100,000 to 150,000 clones, 90% to 95% of them found once; the top ten carry around 0.022%. The sequencing input was thymus tissue. The receptors shown here come from a boy under two years old with a congenital heart defect but otherwise immunologically healthy.

This chain joins TRBV11-2 and TRBJ1-5; tentative D call: TRBD1 (6 bases). The CDR3 loop spans 15 amino acids. Deletions cut 2 bases from V and 4 bases from J, with 12 bases between. Germline CDR1 is SGHAT and CDR2 is FQNNGV. CDR3: CASSLRPTGNQPQHF. In nucleotides, the CDR3 is TGTGCCAGCAGCTTACGCCCGACAGGTAATCAGCCCCAGCATTTT.

The V call is TRBV7-2, the J call TRBJ2-5, with 7 bases identical to TRBD1. Germline V gene lookup returns CDR1 SGHTA and CDR2 FQGNSA. The CDR3 is 13 amino acids. With V trimmed by 6 bases and J by 5 bases, 6 bases remained unmatched. The CDR3 DNA follows: TGTGCCAGCAGAGGCAGGGGGTGGGAGACCCAGTACTTC. Protein: CASRGRGWETQYF.

The V call is TRBV28, the J call TRBJ1-6; 7 nucleotides line up with TRBD1. With V trimmed by 6 bases and J by 9 bases, 11 bases remained unmatched. Germline CDR1 and CDR2: MDHEN and SYDVKM. The CDR3 is 15 residues long. The DNA for the CDR3 is TGTGCCAGCAGGCGTGTCCCAGGGGGTACTTCACCCCTCCACTTT. It encodes CASRRVPGGTSPLHF. The full variable domain, its missing parts supplied by reference TRBV28 and TRBJ1-6, is DVKVTQSSRYLVKRTGEKVFLECVQDMDHENMFWYRQDPGLGLRLIYFSYDVKMKEKGDIPEGYSVSREKKERFSLILESASTNQTSMYLCASRRVPGGTSPLHFGNGTRLTVT.

CDR3 amino acids: CASSPPYEQYF. CDR3 sequence (DNA): TGTGCCAGCAGCCCTCCCTACGAGCAGTACTTC. The chain uses TRBV7-2 and TRBJ2-7; D call uncertain. Trimming removed 5 bases from V and 2 bases from J, with 4 bases in between. This CDR3 is 11 amino acids long. Germline V gene sequence: CDR1 SGHTA, CDR2 FQGNSA.

This sequence joins TRBV7-9 and TRBJ1-2; possible D gene TRBD1, 6 bases. The CDR3 has 16 residues. CDR1 is SEHNR and CDR2 is FQNEAQ in the germline V gene (reference sequence). Trimming shortened V by 0 bases and J by 2 bases, and 13 bases separated the two germline ends. The CDR3 DNA reads TGTGCCAGCAGCTTAGCGGTGAGGACAGCGAACTATGGCTACACCTTC. The encoded protein is CASSLAVRTANYGYTF.

CDR3 bases: TGCAGCGCCGAGGACAGGCGTTCTAACTATGGCTACACCTTC. This encodes CSAEDRRSNYGYTF. The chain is built from TRBV29-1 and TRBJ1-2, with 7 bases aligning to TRBD1. The CDR3 consists of 14 residues. Trimming took 7 bases from V and 0 from J; bases not matched to a gene: 8. CDR1 and CDR2 from the germline V gene are SQVTM and ANQGSEA.

The chain couples TRBV4-1 to TRBJ1-3, with 7 positions matching TRBD1. Germline V gene data show CDR1 as MGHRA and CDR2 as YSYEKL. The CDR3 contains 15 residues. With 4 bases clipped from V and 0 bases from J, the junction kept 3 bases outside the gene matches. The CDR3 region is CASSLGTASGNTIYF. The CDR3 DNA follows: TGCGCCAGCAGCCTGGGGACAGCCTCTGGAAACACCATATATTTT.

The chain joins TRBV28 to TRBJ1-3; maybe TRBD1 (6 bases). The length of the CDR3 is 14 residues. Germline V gene lookup returns CDR1 MDHEN and CDR2 SYDVKM. Trimming left V 7 bases short and J 2 bases short, with 12 bases between. This chain's CDR3 is CASTYREAGNTIYF. CDR3 DNA: TGTGCCAGCACCTACAGGGAGGCTGGAAACACCATATATTTT.

The chain is built from TRBV5-5 and TRBJ2-2; 7 bases map to TRBD2. V was pared by 0 bases and J by 2 bases, with 13 bases of the junction left unmatched. CDR3 length: 19 residues. From germline, CDR1 is SGHKS and CDR2 YYEKEE (reference sequence). The CDR3 bases are TGTGCCAGCAGCTTGGTATCGCTTTCGCTAGCGGAAAACACCGGGGAGCTGTTTTTT. Translation gives CASSLVSLSLAENTGELFF. Based on the CDR3 plus reference TRBV5-5 and TRBJ2-2, the full variable domain is DAGVTQSPTHLIKTRGQQVTLRCSPISGHKSVSWYQQVLGQGPQFIFQYYEKEERGRGNFPDRFSARQFPNYSSELNVNALLLGDSALYLCASSLVSLSLAENTGELFFGEGSRLTVL.

V and J are TRBV20-1 and TRBJ1-4, with D perhaps TRBD1 (5 bases). The CDR3 has 9 residues. The germline gives CDR1 DFQATT, CDR2 SNEGSKA (reference sequence). CDR3 sequence (DNA): TGCCAGGGAAGCGGAAAACTGTTTTTT. Translation gives CQGSGKLFF.

The chain recombines TRBV5-1 with TRBJ2-1; unclear D gene. The CDR3 consists of 13 residues. The V gene lost 8 bases and the J gene lost 10 bases, with 19 bases spanning the gap. The germline CDR1 and CDR2 sequences are SGHRS and YFSETQ. The CDR3 spells CASDLFGSKEQFF. The DNA for the CDR3 is TGCGCCAGTGATTTATTCGGATCGAAAGAGCAGTTCTTC. Full variable domain (remainder filled in from reference TRBV5-1 and TRBJ2-1): KAGVTQTPRYLIKTRGQQVTLSCSPISGHRSVSWYQQTPGQGLQFLFEYFSETQRNKGNFPGRFSGRQFSNSRSEMNVSTLELGDSALYLCASDLFGSKEQFFGPGTRLTVL.

The V gene is TRBV7-8, the J gene TRBJ2-3, with 14 bases identical to TRBD2. This CDR3 has 16 amino acids. Germline CDR1 reads SGHVS; CDR2 reads FQNEAQ. V lost 5 bases and J lost 3; bases outside the gene matches: 4. This CDR3 is CASSPGTSGGTDTQYF. CDR3 in DNA: TGTGCCAGCAGCCCCGGGACTAGCGGGGGAACAGATACGCAGTATTTT.

Here the CDR3 reads CASSYTGEKLFF. DNA of the CDR3: TGTGCCAGCAGTTACACGGGGGAAAAACTGTTTTTT. This chain links TRBV6-6 with TRBJ1-4; D not certain. Germline CDR1 and CDR2: MNHNY and SVGAGI (reference sequence). With 2 bases removed from V and 8 bases from J, the gap between germline ends came to 6 bases. This CDR3 spans 12 amino acids.

This clone was observed once. The rearrangement links TRBV19 to TRBJ2-5; TRBD2 agrees at 10 bases. V shed 4 bases, J shed 5 bases, and the junction held 13 bases outside the gene matches. This CDR3 region has 17 residues. Looked up from germline, CDR1 is LNHDA and CDR2 is SQIVND (reference sequence). The CDR3 reads CASSTQGSGGNVETQYF. The CDR3, as DNA: TGTGCCAGTAGTACCCAGGGTAGCGGGGGGAACGTGGAGACCCAGTACTTC.

This chain uses TRBV14 with TRBJ2-1; D remains ambiguous. The CDR3 is 14 residues long. In germline, CDR1 is SGHDN, CDR2 FVKESK. V was pared by 0 bases and J by 14 bases, with 17 bases between. The CDR3 DNA reads TGTGCCAGCAGCCAAGATCTGGGCAATTCCGAGGAGTTCTTC. Translating gives CASSQDLGNSEEFF.

The rearrangement joins TRBV5-4 to TRBJ2-1; weak D call: TRBD2 (6 bases). The CDR3 spans 14 residues. Germline lookup yields CDR1 SGHNT and CDR2 YYREEE (reference sequence). The V and J ends lost 2 bases and 8 bases respectively, with 14 bases between them. Here the CDR3 DNA reads TGTGCCAGCAGCTTCCGGGACTCACGCGATGAGCAGTTCTTC. Protein product: CASSFRDSRDEQFF.

The chain carries TRBV5-1 and TRBJ2-2, with TRBD2 identical over 11 bases. The V and J ends lost 1 base and 5 bases, in that order; junction bases with no gene match: 13. Germline CDR1 and CDR2: SGHRS and YFSETQ. The CDR3 is 19 residues long. CDR3 loop: CASSLTGSGGAGGTGELFF. DNA of the CDR3: TGCGCCAGCAGCTTGACTGGTAGCGGGGGGGCCGGAGGAACCGGGGAGCTGTTTTTT.

The chain uses TRBV5-1 and TRBJ2-5, with TRBD2 identical over 8 bases. The CDR3 runs to 17 residues. The J segment lost 5 bases and the V segment lost 0 bases, leaving 12 bases of the junction unmatched. CDR1 and CDR2 from the germline V gene are SGHRS and YFSETQ. Here the CDR3 reads CASSLAPPGLVVETQYF. DNA of the CDR3: TGCGCCAGCAGCTTGGCCCCTCCGGGACTAGTTGTGGAGACCCAGTACTTC.

The genes are TRBV9 and TRBJ2-7, with TRBD2 matching 15 bases. J lost 6 bases, V lost 0 bases, and 10 bases had no gene match. This CDR3 has 18 amino acids. The germline CDR1 and CDR2 sequences are SGDLS and YYNGEE. CDR3 in DNA: TGTGCCAGCAGCGTAGGGACTAGCGGGGGGGCGGTTGCTCTCGAGCAGTACTTC. Amino acid sequence: CASSVGTSGGAVALEQYF. Full variable domain (remainder filled in from reference TRBV9 and TRBJ2-7): DSGVTQTPKHLITATGQRVTLRCSPRSGDLSVYWYQQSLDQGLQFLIQYYNGEERAKGNILERFSAQQFPDLHSELNLSSLELGDSALYFCASSVGTSGGAVALEQYFGPGTRLTVT.

The chain recombines TRBV11-2 with TRBJ2-3; D is unclear. This CDR3 has 16 residues. Trimming took off 1 base at V and 0 bases at J, with 11 bases between the two ends. Germline lookup yields CDR1 SGHAT and CDR2 FQNNGV. The CDR3 loop reads CASSLGYYLSTDTQYF. Here the CDR3 DNA reads TGTGCCAGCAGCTTAGGGTACTACCTTAGCACAGATACGCAGTATTTT.

The count of this clone is one. The V gene is TRBV5-6, the J gene TRBJ2-3; no reliable D call. The CDR3 consists of 14 residues. Looked up from germline, CDR1 is SGHDT and CDR2 is YYEEEE. V was clipped by 3 bases and J by 4 bases, with 12 bases between them. In DNA form, the CDR3 reads TGTGCCAGCAGCTCCGACTGGGCACCAGATACGCAGTATTTT. Protein product: CASSSDWAPDTQYF.

This chain connects TRBV7-9 to TRBJ1-3, with D hard to call. The CDR3 covers 13 residues. The V and J ends lost 3 bases and 4 bases respectively, with 7 bases between them. Germline V lookup: CDR1 SEHNR, CDR2 FQNEAQ (reference sequence). CDR3 in DNA: TGTGCCAGCAGCTTCAAGAAAGGAAACACCATATATTTT. It codes for CASSFKKGNTIYF.

This sequence joins TRBV9 and TRBJ2-3; possible D gene TRBD2, 5 bases. Germline V CDR1 and CDR2: SGDLS, YYNGEE. The CDR3 has 14 residues. Trimming shortened V by 3 bases and J by 2 bases, and 10 bases separated the two germline ends. In nucleotides, the CDR3 is TGTGCCAGCAGCGCCGGACTCCACACAGATACGCAGTATTTT. Amino acids: CASSAGLHTDTQYF.

The chain carries TRBV6-1 and TRBJ1-3; no definite D call. With 4 bases removed from V and 0 bases from J, the gap between germline ends came to 10 bases. Germline V gene sequence: CDR1 MNHNS, CDR2 SASEGT. The CDR3 has 15 amino acids. CDR3 nucleotides: TGTGCCAGCAGTGGGCACAGAGCCTCTGGAAACACCATATATTTT. As protein: CASSGHRASGNTIYF.

The chain uses TRBV10-3 and TRBJ2-5; 15 bases agree with TRBD2. The CDR3 loop spans 16 amino acids. CDR1 is ENHRY and CDR2 is SYGVKD in the germline V gene. With V trimmed by 5 bases and J by 5 bases, 6 bases remained unmatched. The CDR3 spells CAISRTSGGASETQYF. The CDR3 nucleotides are TGTGCCATCAGTCGGACTAGCGGGGGGGCCTCGGAGACCCAGTACTTC.

The CDR3 loop is CASQDTGQAFNYGYTF. The CDR3 DNA is TGTGCCAGCCAAGACACAGGACAGGCTTTTAACTATGGCTACACCTTC. This rearrangement joins TRBV6-6 to TRBJ1-2; TRBD1 agrees at 7 bases. The CDR3 covers 16 residues. In germline, CDR1 is MNHNY, CDR2 SVGAGI (reference sequence). The trim removed 8 bases at V and 1 base at J, leaving 13 bases unmatched.

The CDR3 here is CASSRPGSMGQEVDTQYF. Here the CDR3 DNA reads TGTGCCAGCAGCCGCCCCGGGTCGATGGGACAGGAAGTGGATACGCAGTATTTT. J is TRBJ2-3 and V is TRBV4-2; TRBD1 matches 8 bases. Per the germline V gene, CDR1 is LGHNA and CDR2 is YNFKEQ. V trimming: 4 bases; J trimming: 6 bases; junction bases outside the gene matches: 18. The CDR3 has 18 residues.

In the case of this clone: Mismatch with germline at one junction end may stem from a read error. Other DNA sequences in this sample translate to the same CDR3. This chain connects TRBV30 to TRBJ2-7; 8 bases align to TRBD2. The CDR3 is made up of 13 amino acids. From germline, CDR1 is GTSNPN and CDR2 SVGIG (reference sequence). CDR3 sequence: CAWIGTRGHEQYF. CDR3 bases: TGTGCATGGATCGGGACTAGAGGCCACGAGCAGTACTTC.